A selection of T cell receptor beta chains follows, all from one sample in a study of regulatory T cells in long-lasting Graves disease. TCRdb itself ran the multiplex PCR reads through MiXCR, one entry per CDR3 protein. The repertoire holds around 480,000 distinct CDR3 sequences, with 15% to 20% as singletons. These data are also associated with another study on T cells in Graves' hyperthyroidism and ophthalmopathy.

The input for sequencing was peripheral blood mononuclear cells (PBMCs), taken at new diagnosis, from a patient treated with antithyroid drugs. The receptors derive from a middle-aged man with Graves disease. The CDR3 runs from the conserved cysteine through the conserved F or W. D genes are given only for firm matches. Clone size is given for some rows only: seen once, a few or many times, or a class if the clone is expanded.

J	size	V	D	DNA	CDR3
TRBJ2-1	few	TRBV12-3/TRBV12-4	TRBD2	TGTGCCAGCAGCCCGGGACTAGCGGGAGGTATCAATGAGCAGTTCTTC	CASSPGLAGGINEQFF
TRBJ1-2	.	TRBV7-9	.	TGTGCCAGCAGCTCGACCGACTTTTACGTCTATGGCTACACCTTC	CASSSTDFYVYGYTF
TRBJ1-3	many	TRBV29-1	.	TGCAGCGTTGAAGATCGGGTTGGCGGTCTGTCTGGAAACACCATATATTTT	CSVEDRVGGLSGNTIYF
TRBJ2-2	.	TRBV5-6	TRBD2	TGTGCCAGCAGCACACCACTAGCGACCAACACCGGGGAGCTGTTTTTT	CASSTPLATNTGELFF
TRBJ2-2	.	TRBV19	TRBD1	TGTGCCAGTACGGGACAGGGGGCTGTGGAGCTGTTTTTT	CASTGQGAVELFF
TRBJ2-1	many	TRBV10-3	.	TGTGCCATCAGTGACTTGGGAATGGGTGAGCAGTTCTTC	CAISDLGMGEQFF
TRBJ2-1	.	TRBV20-1	TRBD2	TGCAGTGCTAGGAAAACCGGGACTAGCGGTTACAATGAGCAGTTCTTC	CSARKTGTSGYNEQFF
TRBJ2-2	once	TRBV19	.	TGTGCCAGTAGTACCTGGGGGAGCACCGGGGAGCTGTTTTTT	CASSTWGSTGELFF
TRBJ1-3	many	TRBV2	.	TGTGCCAGCAGACCCGGGGGGGGACATGCTGGAAACACCATATATTTT	CASRPGGGHAGNTIYF
TRBJ1-6	many	TRBV7-2	.	TGTGCCAGCAGCTCCGGGGGAAATTCACCCCTCCACTTT	CASSSGGNSPLHF